This TCR beta chain is from a study of blood T cell repertoires in COVID-19. Study in general: From the United States, Italy and Spain came samples of acute and convalescent COVID-19.

In germline, CDR1 is ENHRY, CDR2 SYGVKD. The CDR3 has 14 residues. V lost 8 bases and J lost 4; bases outside the gene matches: 7. The assay was immunoSEQ multiplex PCR, and TCRdb's table has in-frame clones only and misses some. Of a few hundred thousand clones listed, roughly 90% are singletons. Followed over time, Seattle patients had been enrolled while infection was active. The chain is built from TRBV10-3 and TRBJ2-2, with TRBD2 matching 7 bases. The sequence came from a woman aged 25 to 39 with COVID-19, enrolled during active disease. Sequenced input: peripheral blood. The CDR3 protein is CAIFAGALTGELFF. The CDR3 DNA follows: TGTGCCATCTTCGCGGGAGCGCTCACCGGGGAGCTGTTTTTT.